This T cell receptor beta chain was identified in a study of blood T cells in healthy people across ages. Then a second PCR, running roughly 7 to 11 cycles, was carried out with a sample-barcoded 5' primer and a J-beta primer mix. MiXCR was run by TCRdb on the 5' RACE reads, yielding one entry per CDR3 protein. The sample yields some 790,000 distinct CDR3 sequences, 29% seen once. V shed 4 bases and J shed 0 bases, with 15 bases lying between them. CDR3 length equals 16 residues. Germline lookup yields CDR1 MNHNS and CDR2 SASEGT. V gene TRBV6-1 combines with J gene TRBJ1-1; D remains ambiguous. Material for sequencing was blood. This sequence originates from a woman over 75 in good health. The CDR3 DNA is TGTGCCAGCAGTGTAGCCCGCCTGAGTTTGAACACTGAAGCTTTCTTT. Translation: CASSVARLSLNTEAFF.